The T cell receptor beta chain described here comes from a study of control samples from healthy donors and cancer patients. The table came from immunoSEQ multiplex PCR; TCRdb's copy has only in-frame clones and leaves some out. The sample contains fewer than 130,000 clones, roughly 90% of which appear only once. The CDR3 loop spans 15 amino acids. Germline V CDR1 and CDR2: LGHDT, YNNKEL (reference sequence). The ends lost 4 bases at V and 5 bases at J; junction bases unmatched: 7. Points on this clone: Other DNA sequences within the sample encode an identical CDR3.

V is TRBV3-1 (or the pseudogene TRBV3-2) and J is TRBJ2-2, with 7 bases lining up with TRBD2. The source material was PBMCs. The TCR originated in a woman aged 55-70 years with lung cancer. The CDR3 spells CASSRGGSRTGELFF. The CDR3 coding sequence is TGTGCCAGCAGCCGCGGCGGGAGTCGGACCGGGGAGCTGTTTTTT.